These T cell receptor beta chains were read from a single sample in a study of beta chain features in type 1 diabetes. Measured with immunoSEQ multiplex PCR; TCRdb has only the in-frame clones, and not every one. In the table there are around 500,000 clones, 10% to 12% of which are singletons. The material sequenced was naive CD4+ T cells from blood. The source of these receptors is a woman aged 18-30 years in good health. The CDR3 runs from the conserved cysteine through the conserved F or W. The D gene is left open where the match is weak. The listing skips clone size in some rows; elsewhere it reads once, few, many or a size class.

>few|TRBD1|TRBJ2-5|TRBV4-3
TGCGCCAGCAGCCAAGGGGACAGACAAGAGACCCAGTACTTC
CASSQGDRQETQYF
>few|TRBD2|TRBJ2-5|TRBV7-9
TGTGCCAGCAGCTTAGGGCCGGGACTAGCGGCGACCCAGTACTTC
CASSLGPGLAATQYF
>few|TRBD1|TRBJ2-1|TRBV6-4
TGTGCCAGCAGCCAGGTGGGACAGCATACGAATGAGCAGTTCTTC
CASSQVGQHTNEQFF
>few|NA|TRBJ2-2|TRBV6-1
TGTGCCAGCAGCATAGAATGGCTCACCGGGGAGCTGTTTTTT
CASSIEWLTGELFF
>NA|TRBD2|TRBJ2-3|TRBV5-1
TGCGCCAGCAGCGCCTGGGGACTAGCGGAGCAGTATTTT
CASSAWGLAEQYF
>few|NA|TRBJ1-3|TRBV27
TGTGCCACCCGGGCTTTTGGCTCTGGAAACACCATATATTTT
CATRAFGSGNTIYF
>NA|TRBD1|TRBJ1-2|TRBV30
TGTGCCTGGAGCAGGGGGAACTATGGCTACACCTTC
CAWSRGNYGYTF
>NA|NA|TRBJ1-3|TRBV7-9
TGTGCCAGCAGCTTAGATTTCTCAGACTCTGGAAACACCATATATTTT
CASSLDFSDSGNTIYF
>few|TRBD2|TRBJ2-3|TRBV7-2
TGTGCCAGCAGCCCAAGCGGGGGCACAGATACGCAGTATTTT
CASSPSGGTDTQYF
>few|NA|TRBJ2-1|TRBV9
TGTGCCAGCAGCCCCGGAAGGTCCTACAATGAGCAGTTCTTC
CASSPGRSYNEQFF
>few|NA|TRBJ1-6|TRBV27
TGTGCCAGCAGTTCCCTCAGGGGAGCGGGATCACCCCTCCACTTT
CASSSLRGAGSPLHF
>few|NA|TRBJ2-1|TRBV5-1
TGCGCCAGCAGCTTGGACAGGTACAATGAGCAGTTCTTC
CASSLDRYNEQFF
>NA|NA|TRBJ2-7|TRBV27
TGTGCCAGCAGTTTCATCCCTGGCGAGCAGTACTTC
CASSFIPGEQYF
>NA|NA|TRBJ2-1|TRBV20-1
TGCAGTGCTAGCTCCTACAATGAGCAGTTCTTC
CSASSYNEQFF
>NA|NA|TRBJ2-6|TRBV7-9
TGTGCCAGCAGCTTAAGGTCGGGAACTGGGGCCAACGTCCTGACTTTC
CASSLRSGTGANVLTF
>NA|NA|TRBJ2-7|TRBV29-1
TGCAGCGTTGTAAGGGCAGGGGCCGTCTACGAGCAGTACTTC
CSVVRAGAVYEQYF
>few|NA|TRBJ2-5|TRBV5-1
TGCGCCAGCAGCTTGGAGGGAAGCGAGACCCAGTACTTC
CASSLEGSETQYF
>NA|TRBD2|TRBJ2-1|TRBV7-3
TGTGCCAGCAGCTTCAGGTCTAGCGGGAGAAATGAGCAGTTCTTC
CASSFRSSGRNEQFF
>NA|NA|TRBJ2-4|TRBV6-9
TGTGCCAGCAGTTCCGCGCAGCTGAGGCTAGCCAAAAACATTCAGTACTTC
CASSSAQLRLAKNIQYF
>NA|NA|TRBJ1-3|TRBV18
TGTGCCAGCTCCCCGTCCCCGACAGGACTTTTATTTGGAAACACCATATATTTT
CASSPSPTGLLFGNTIYF
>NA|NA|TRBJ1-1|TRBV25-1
TGTGCCAGCAGTCTAGCGGGCTTGGACACTGAAGCTTTCTTT
CASSLAGLDTEAFF
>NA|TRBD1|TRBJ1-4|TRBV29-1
TGCAGCGTCGGCCGGAGAACAGGGGCGCTTAGTGAAAAACTGTTTTTT
CSVGRRTGALSEKLFF
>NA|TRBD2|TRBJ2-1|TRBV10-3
TGTGCCATCAGAGGACTAGCGGGAGGGTTATACAATGAGCAGTTCTTC
CAIRGLAGGLYNEQFF
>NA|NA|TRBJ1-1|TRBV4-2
TGTGCCAGCAGCCAAGACGGGCATACCCTTGAAGCTTTCTTT
CASSQDGHTLEAFF
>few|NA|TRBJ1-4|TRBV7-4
TGTGCCAGCAGCCGTGACAGCACAAATGAAAAACTGTTTTTT
CASSRDSTNEKLFF
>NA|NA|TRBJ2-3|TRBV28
TGTGCCAGCAGTTTAAGGCCCACAGATACGCAGTATTTT
CASSLRPTDTQYF
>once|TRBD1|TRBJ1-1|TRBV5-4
TGTGCCAGCAGCGTCAGGGACAGGGTAACTGAAGCTTTCTTT
CASSVRDRVTEAFF
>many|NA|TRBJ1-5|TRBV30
TGTGCCTGGAGTGTCACAGGGAGCCAGCCCCAGCATTTT
CAWSVTGSQPQHF
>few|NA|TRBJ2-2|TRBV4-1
TGCGCCAGCAGCCAAGGGACTTCCGTAGCGTCAACCGGGGAGCTGTTTTTT
CASSQGTSVASTGELFF